Presented here are 2 T cell receptor beta chains from one specimen sequenced in a study of T cells in localized non-small cell lung cancer. Some clones are missing from TCRdb's copy, which holds only in-frame ones; the method was immunoSEQ multiplex PCR. The sample shows 21,000 or so clones, approximately 91% of them seen only once. The sequencing used peripheral blood mononuclear cells, collected before any cancer treatment. These receptor sequences come from a male donor older than 55 with stage II lung adenocarcinoma.

This sequence joins TRBV5-1 and TRBJ1-2, with D hard to call. Germline CDR1 reads SGHRS; CDR2 reads YFSETQ. V shed 4 bases and J shed 2 bases, with 9 bases lying between them. This CDR3 has 13 residues. CDR3 nucleotide sequence: TGCGCCAGCAGCCCGTATGGGAACTATGGCTACACCTTC. Translating gives CASSPYGNYGYTF.

V is TRBV19 and J is TRBJ2-2; D may match TRBD1 or TRBD2 (6 bases each). The CDR3 length is 13 residues. With 9 bases removed from V and 5 bases from J, the gap between germline ends came to 13 bases. The germline V gene has CDR1 LNHDA and CDR2 SQIVND (reference sequence). In nucleotides, the CDR3 is TGTGCCAGGGGGGGCAGCGGGACCGGGGAGCTGTTTTTT. Its protein is CARGGSGTGELFF.